The 10 T cell receptor beta chains presented below share a single source sample, sequenced in a study of blood T cell repertoires in COVID-19. Produced via immunoSEQ multiplex PCR; TCRdb's table is partial and in-frame only. The data contain a few hundred thousand clones, approximately 90% of them singletons. Sample: PBMCs or T cells enriched from blood (not recorded which). The receptor set was obtained from a man aged 30 to 39 who had recovered from COVID-19.

The gene calls are TRBV28 and TRBJ1-1; D unresolved. The ends were cut back, 5 bases at V and 3 bases at J, with 16 bases in the middle. The CDR3 loop spans 15 amino acids. The germline V gene has CDR1 MDHEN and CDR2 SYDVKM. CDR3 protein: CASSQSHLGDTEAFF. DNA for the CDR3: TGTGCCAGCAGTCAATCACATCTCGGGGACACTGAAGCTTTCTTT.

The rearrangement joins TRBV19 to TRBJ1-4; D is ambiguous. CDR1 is LNHDA, CDR2 SQIVND, per germline (reference sequence). Between the trimmed V and J ends, which lost 7 bases and 0 bases, there was a span of 21 bases. The CDR3 is made up of 18 amino acids. CDR3 in DNA: TGTGCCAGTACAGAGGGCGGGTTCCGGGGTGCAACTAATGAAAAACTGTTTTTT. It translates to CASTEGGFRGATNEKLFF.

V is TRBV5-4 and J is TRBJ2-5, with TRBD1 as a possible D gene (6 bases). The CDR3 length is 14 residues. V was pared by 4 bases and J by 2 bases, with 12 bases between. CDR1 and CDR2 from the germline V gene are SGHNT and YYREEE (reference sequence). CDR3 protein: CASSPGTSQETQYF. Here the CDR3 DNA reads TGTGCCAGCAGCCCAGGGACAAGTCAAGAGACCCAGTACTTC.

The rearrangement joins TRBV6-5 to TRBJ1-1; D is undetermined. The germline V gene has CDR1 MNHEY and CDR2 SVGAGI. The CDR3 spans 14 residues. V was clipped by 6 bases and J by 4 bases, with 15 bases between them. CDR3 bases: TGTGCCAGCAGGCCCCGGGAAGGATTCACTGAAGCTTTCTTT. Translation gives CASRPREGFTEAFF.

The chain joins TRBV18 to TRBJ2-1; 9 bases map to TRBD2. CDR1 KGHSH and CDR2 LQKENI come from the germline V gene. The CDR3 totals 15 residues. J was trimmed by 4 bases and V by 2 bases; bases with no gene match: 3. CDR3: CASSPGLATYNEQFF. In DNA, the CDR3 is TGTGCCAGCTCACCAGGACTAGCGACTTACAATGAGCAGTTCTTC.

This chain links TRBV27 with TRBJ2-1; 11 bases fit TRBD2. Germline V gene lookup returns CDR1 MNHEY and CDR2 SMNVEV (reference sequence). Germline trimming cut 3 bases from V and 7 bases from J; bases unmatched to any gene: 5. The CDR3 contains 15 residues. The CDR3 sequence is CASSFLAGGLNEQFF. The CDR3 nucleotides are TGTGCCAGCAGTTTCTTAGCGGGGGGGCTGAATGAGCAGTTCTTC.

This clone has only one observation. V is TRBV19 and J is TRBJ2-3; TRBD2 matches at 8 bases. Germline values: CDR1 LNHDA, CDR2 SQIVND (reference sequence). Germline trimming cut 4 bases from V and 4 bases from J; bases unmatched to any gene: 4. This CDR3 contains 14 residues. The CDR3 DNA reads as TGTGCCAGTAGTACTAGCGGGTGGGCAGATACGCAGTATTTT. This sequence encodes CASSTSGWADTQYF.

This sequence joins TRBV7-9 and TRBJ2-7; TRBD2 might be the D (5 bases). Trimming left V 5 bases short and J 4 bases short, with 15 bases between. The CDR3 spans 14 residues. Germline values: CDR1 SEHNR, CDR2 FQNEAQ (reference sequence). CDR3 sequence (DNA): TGTGCCAGCAGCCCATTTGAGGAGGAGTACGAGCAGTACTTC. Residues: CASSPFEEEYEQYF. The full variable domain, in which reference TRBV7-9 and TRBJ2-7 provide the parts outside the CDR3, is DTGVSQNPRHKITKRGQNVTFRCDPISEHNRLYWYRQTLGQGPEFLTYFQNEAQLEKSRLLSDRFSAERPKGSFSTLEIQRTEQGDSAMYLCASSPFEEEYEQYFGPGTRLTVT.

The CDR3, as DNA: TGCAGCGTTGTTGGGACAGGAAGTACCACTGAAGCTTTCTTT. Amino acids: CSVVGTGSTTEAFF. V gene TRBV29-1 combines with J gene TRBJ1-1; 8 nucleotides line up with TRBD1. Trimming removed 4 bases from V and 4 bases from J; junction bases left unmatched: 8. The CDR3 is 14 amino acids. Germline V gene lookup returns CDR1 SQVTM and CDR2 ANQGSEA.

This clone was counted a single time. The V call is TRBV9, the J call TRBJ2-5, with a weak D call TRBD2 (5 bases). Germline-derived CDR1 and CDR2 are SGDLS and YYNGEE. V lost 4 bases, J lost 1 base, and 14 bases lay in between. CDR3 length: 15 amino acids. The CDR3, as DNA: TGTGCCAGCAGCCTCCGTGAGGGAGTCCAAGAGACCCAGTACTTC. Protein product: CASSLREGVQETQYF.